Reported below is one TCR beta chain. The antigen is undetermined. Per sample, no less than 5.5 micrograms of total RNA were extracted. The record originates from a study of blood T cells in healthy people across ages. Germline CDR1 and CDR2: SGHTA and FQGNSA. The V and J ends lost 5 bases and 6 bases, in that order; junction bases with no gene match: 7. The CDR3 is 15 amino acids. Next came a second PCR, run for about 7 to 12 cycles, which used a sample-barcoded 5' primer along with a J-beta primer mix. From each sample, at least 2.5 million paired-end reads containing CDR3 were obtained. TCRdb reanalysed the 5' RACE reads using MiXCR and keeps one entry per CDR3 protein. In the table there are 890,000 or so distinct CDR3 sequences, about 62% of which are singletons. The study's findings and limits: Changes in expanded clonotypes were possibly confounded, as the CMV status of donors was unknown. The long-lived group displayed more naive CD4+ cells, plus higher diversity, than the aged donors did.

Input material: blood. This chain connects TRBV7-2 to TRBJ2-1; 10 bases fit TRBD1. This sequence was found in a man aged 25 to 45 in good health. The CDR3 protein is CASSRDRGGPNEQFF. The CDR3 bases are TGTGCCAGCAGCAGGGACAGGGGAGGCCCCAATGAGCAGTTCTTC. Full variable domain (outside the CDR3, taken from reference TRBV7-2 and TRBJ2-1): GAGVSQSPSNKVTEKGKDVELRCDPISGHTALYWYRQSLGQGLEFLIYFQGNSAPDKSGLPSDRFSAERTGGSVSTLTIQRTQQEDSAVYLCASSRDRGGPNEQFFGPGTRLTVL.